The entry below gives a single T cell receptor beta chain sequence along with its context. The data were obtained in a study of blood T cell repertoires in COVID-19. The overall study: The origin of the acute and convalescent COVID-19 samples was the United States, Italy and Spain.

Only in-frame clones appear in the TCRdb table, and some are missing; sequencing was by immunoSEQ multiplex PCR. The sample shows 70,000 to 95,000 clones, 90% to 95% of them seen only once. V shed 4 bases, J shed 5 bases, and the junction held 1 base outside the gene matches. Germline CDR1 SQVTM, CDR2 ANQGSEA. The CDR3 totals 12 residues. The TCR originated in a human donor with active COVID-19. The donor label of this sample is uncertain. V gene TRBV29-1 combines with J gene TRBJ2-3, with TRBD2 matching 9 bases. The sample taken for sequencing was peripheral blood. CDR3 loop: CSVGRGGDTQYF. In DNA form, the CDR3 reads TGCAGCGTTGGGCGGGGGGGAGATACGCAGTATTTT.